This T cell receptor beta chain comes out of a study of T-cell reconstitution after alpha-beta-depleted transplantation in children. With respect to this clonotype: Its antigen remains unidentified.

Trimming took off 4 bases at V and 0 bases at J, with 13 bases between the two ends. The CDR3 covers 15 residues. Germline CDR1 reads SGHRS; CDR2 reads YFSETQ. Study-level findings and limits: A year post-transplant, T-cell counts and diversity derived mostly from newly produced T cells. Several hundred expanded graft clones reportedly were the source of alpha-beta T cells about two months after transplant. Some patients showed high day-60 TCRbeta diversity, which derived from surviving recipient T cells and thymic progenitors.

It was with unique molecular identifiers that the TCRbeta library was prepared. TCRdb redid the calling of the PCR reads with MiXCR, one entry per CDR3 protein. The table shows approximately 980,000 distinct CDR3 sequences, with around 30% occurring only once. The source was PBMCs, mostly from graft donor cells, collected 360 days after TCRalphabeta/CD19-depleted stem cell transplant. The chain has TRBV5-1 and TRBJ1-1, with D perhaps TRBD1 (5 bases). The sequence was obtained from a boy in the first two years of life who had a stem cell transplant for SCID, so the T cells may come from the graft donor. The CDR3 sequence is CASSRDGDLNTEAFF. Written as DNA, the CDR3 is TGCGCCAGCAGCAGGGACGGGGATCTGAACACTGAAGCTTTCTTT.